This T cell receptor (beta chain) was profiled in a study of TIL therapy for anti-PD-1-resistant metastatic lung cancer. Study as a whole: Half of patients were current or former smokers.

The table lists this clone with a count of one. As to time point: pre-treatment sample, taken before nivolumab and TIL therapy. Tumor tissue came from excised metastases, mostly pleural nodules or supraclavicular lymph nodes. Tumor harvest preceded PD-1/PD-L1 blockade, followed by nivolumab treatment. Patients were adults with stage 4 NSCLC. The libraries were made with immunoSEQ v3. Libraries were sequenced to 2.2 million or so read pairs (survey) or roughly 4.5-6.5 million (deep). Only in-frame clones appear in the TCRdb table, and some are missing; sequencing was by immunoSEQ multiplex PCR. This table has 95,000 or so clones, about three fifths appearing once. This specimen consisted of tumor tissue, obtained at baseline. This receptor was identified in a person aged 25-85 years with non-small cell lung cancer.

CDR3 protein: CASSPNPGLAGVSRLKNIQYF. The CDR3, as DNA: TGTGCCAGCAGTCCGAACCCGGGACTAGCGGGAGTCAGTAGGCTAAAAAACATTCAGTACTTC. The V and J genes are TRBV27 and TRBJ2-4; 14 bases match TRBD2. Per the germline V gene, CDR1 is MNHEY and CDR2 is SMNVEV (reference sequence). Germline trimming cut 5 bases from V and 4 bases from J; bases unmatched to any gene: 19. The CDR3 extends over 21 amino acids.